The following is a T cell receptor beta chain sequence with its context. It has no known antigen specificity. No much larger clone exists at a distance of one base, and base qualities are not known. The library was generated by RT-PCR. The listed sequencing device is Illumina MiSeq. TCRdb handled the public reads itself, with Q25 trimming in fastp and clone calling in MiXCR, and kept productive beta chains. Every distinct CDR3 protein forms one entry, paired with its most common genes and DNA. Within this sample are more than 2,000 distinct CDR3 sequences, with 10% to 11% of them counted one time only. The ten top clones hold about 27% of the sample. The data are from a study of immune reconstitution after stem cell transplant in scleroderma (dated by TCRdb to 2016 to 2017). Spanning cysteine to phenylalanine, the CDR3 consists of 14 amino acids. Kept here is only the CDR3 DNA, which spans 42 bases and is read in frame from base 1. The germline V end is reduced by 2 bases and the J end by 7 bases; junction bases left unmatched: 5. CDR1 and CDR2 are drawn from the germline V gene: MNHEY, SVGAGI.

The source of this sequence is a female donor with systemic sclerosis. This sequence uses TRBV6-5 and TRBJ1-5; the central 7 bases match TRBD1. This specimen was acquired before or after autologous hematopoietic stem cell transplantation (not recorded which). The CDR3 region has the sequence CASSYAARGQPQHF. Read as DNA, the sequence is TGTGCCAGCAGTTACGCGGCCAGGGGGCAGCCCCAGCATTTT.